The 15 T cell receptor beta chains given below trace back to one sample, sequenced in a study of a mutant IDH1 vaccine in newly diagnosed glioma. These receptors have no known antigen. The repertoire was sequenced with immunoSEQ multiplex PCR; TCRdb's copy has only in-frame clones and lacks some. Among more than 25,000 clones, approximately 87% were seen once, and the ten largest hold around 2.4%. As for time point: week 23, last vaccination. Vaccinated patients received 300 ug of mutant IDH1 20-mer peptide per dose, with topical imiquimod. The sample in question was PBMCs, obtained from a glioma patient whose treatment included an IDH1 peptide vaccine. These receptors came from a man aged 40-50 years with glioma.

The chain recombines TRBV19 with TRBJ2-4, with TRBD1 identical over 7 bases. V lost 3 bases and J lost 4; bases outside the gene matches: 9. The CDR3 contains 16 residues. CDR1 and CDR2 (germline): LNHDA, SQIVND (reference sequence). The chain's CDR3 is CASSIASGTAKNIQYF. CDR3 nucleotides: TGTGCCAGTAGTATCGCCTCCGGGACAGCGAAAAACATTCAGTACTTC.

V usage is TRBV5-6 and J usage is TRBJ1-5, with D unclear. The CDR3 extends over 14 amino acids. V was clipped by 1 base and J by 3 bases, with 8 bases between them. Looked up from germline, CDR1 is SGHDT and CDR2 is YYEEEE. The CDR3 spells CASSLRSTNQPQHF. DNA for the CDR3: TGTGCCAGCAGCTTGCGGTCAACCAATCAGCCCCAGCATTTT.

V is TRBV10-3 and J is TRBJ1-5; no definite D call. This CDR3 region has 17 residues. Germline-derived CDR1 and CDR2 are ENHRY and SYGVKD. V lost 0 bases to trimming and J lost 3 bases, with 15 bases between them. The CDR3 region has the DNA TGTGCCATCAGTGAGTCTGGCGAATGGGGATCCAATCAGCCCCAGCATTTT. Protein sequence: CAISESGEWGSNQPQHF.

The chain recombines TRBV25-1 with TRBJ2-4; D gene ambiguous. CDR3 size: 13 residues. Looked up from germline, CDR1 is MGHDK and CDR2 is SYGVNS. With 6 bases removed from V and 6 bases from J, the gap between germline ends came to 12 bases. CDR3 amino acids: CASSARTINIQYF. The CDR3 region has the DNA TGTGCCAGCAGCGCCCGGACCATAAACATTCAGTACTTC.

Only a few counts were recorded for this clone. The CDR3 spells CSGLLGDYGYTF. Here the CDR3 DNA reads TGCAGCGGCTTATTGGGGGACTATGGCTACACCTTC. The rearrangement links TRBV29-1 to TRBJ1-2; D possibly corresponds to TRBD1 (5 bases). V dropped 7 bases and J dropped 3 bases, with 12 bases sitting between them. The CDR3 contains 12 residues. CDR1 and CDR2 from the germline V gene are SQVTM and ANQGSEA.

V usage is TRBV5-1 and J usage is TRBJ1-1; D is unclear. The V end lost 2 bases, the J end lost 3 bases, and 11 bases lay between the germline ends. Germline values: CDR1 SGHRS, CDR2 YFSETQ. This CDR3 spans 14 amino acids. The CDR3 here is CASSFRARDTEAFF. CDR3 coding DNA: TGCGCCAGCAGCTTTCGGGCCCGAGACACTGAAGCTTTCTTT.

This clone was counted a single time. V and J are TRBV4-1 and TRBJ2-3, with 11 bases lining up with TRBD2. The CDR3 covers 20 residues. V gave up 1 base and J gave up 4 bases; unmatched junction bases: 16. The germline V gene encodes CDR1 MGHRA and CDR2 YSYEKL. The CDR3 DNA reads TGCGCCAGCAGCCAAGTCGGGGGACCGACACTAGCGGGAGCCCCAGATACGCAGTATTTT. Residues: CASSQVGGPTLAGAPDTQYF.

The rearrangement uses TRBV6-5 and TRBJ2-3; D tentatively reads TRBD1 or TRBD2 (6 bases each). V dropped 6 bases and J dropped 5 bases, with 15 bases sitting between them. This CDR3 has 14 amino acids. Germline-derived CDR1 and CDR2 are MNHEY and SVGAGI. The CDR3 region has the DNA TGTGCCAGCAGGCCAGTAGGGGGAGGAGATACGCAGTATTTT. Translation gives CASRPVGGGDTQYF.

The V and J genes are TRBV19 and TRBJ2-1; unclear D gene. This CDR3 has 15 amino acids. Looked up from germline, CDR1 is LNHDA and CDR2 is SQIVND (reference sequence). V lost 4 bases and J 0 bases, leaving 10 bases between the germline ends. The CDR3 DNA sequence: TGTGCCAGTAGTAAAGAGACCGACTCCTACAATGAGCAGTTCTTC. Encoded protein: CASSKETDSYNEQFF.

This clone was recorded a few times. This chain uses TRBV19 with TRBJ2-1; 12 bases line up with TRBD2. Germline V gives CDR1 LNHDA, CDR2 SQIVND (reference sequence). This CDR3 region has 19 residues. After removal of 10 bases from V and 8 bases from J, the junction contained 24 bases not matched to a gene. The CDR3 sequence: CATSPRVRRLAGVGDEQFF. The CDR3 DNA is TGTGCCACCTCGCCCCGCGTCCGTCGACTAGCGGGAGTGGGTGATGAGCAGTTCTTC.

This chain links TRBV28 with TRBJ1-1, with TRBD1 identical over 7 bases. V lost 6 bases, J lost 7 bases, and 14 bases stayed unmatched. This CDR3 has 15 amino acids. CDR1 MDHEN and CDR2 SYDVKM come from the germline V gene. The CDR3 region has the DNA TGTGCCAGCAGCTCAGAGCGAAGGGGGCGGCTTGAAGCTTTCTTT. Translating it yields CASSSERRGRLEAFF. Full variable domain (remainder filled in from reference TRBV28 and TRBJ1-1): DVKVTQSSRYLVKRTGEKVFLECVQDMDHENMFWYRQDPGLGLRLIYFSYDVKMKEKGDIPEGYSVSREKKERFSLILESASTNQTSMYLCASSSERRGRLEAFFGQGTRLTVV.

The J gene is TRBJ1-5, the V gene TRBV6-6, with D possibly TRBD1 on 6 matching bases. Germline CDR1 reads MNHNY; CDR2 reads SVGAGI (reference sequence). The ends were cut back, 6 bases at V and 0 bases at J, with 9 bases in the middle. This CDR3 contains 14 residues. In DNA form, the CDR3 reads TGTGCCAGCAGCTTACAGGGTAGCAATCAGCCCCAGCATTTT. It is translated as CASSLQGSNQPQHF.

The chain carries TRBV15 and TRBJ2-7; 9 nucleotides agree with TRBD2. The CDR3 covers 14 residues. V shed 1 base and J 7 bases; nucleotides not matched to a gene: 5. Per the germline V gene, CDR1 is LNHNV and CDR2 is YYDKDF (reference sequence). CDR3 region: CATSRGLAGREQYF. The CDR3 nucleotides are TGTGCCACCAGCAGAGGGCTAGCGGGACGGGAGCAGTACTTC.

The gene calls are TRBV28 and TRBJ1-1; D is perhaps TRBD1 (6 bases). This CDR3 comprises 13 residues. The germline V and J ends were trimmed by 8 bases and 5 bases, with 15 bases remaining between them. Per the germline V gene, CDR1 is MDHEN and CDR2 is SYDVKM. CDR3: CASQGGGRTEAFF. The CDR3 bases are TGTGCCAGCCAGGGAGGGGGGAGGACTGAAGCTTTCTTT.

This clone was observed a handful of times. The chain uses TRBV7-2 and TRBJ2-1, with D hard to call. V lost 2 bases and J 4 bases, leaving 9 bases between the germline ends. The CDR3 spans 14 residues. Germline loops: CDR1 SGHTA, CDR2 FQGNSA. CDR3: CASSLYSEYNEQFF. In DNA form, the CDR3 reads TGTGCCAGCAGCTTATACTCGGAATACAATGAGCAGTTCTTC.